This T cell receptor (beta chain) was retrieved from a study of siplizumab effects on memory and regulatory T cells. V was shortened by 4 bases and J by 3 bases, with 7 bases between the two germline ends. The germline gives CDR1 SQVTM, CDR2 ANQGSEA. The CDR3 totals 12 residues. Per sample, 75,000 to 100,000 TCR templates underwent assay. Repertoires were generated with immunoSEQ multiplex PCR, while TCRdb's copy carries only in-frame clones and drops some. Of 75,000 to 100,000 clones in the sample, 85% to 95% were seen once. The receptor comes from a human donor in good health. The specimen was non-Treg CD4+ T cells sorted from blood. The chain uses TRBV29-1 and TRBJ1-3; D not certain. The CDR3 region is CSVVFVGNTIYF. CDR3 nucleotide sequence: TGCAGCGTTGTTTTTGTTGGAAACACCATATATTTT.